This T cell receptor beta chain was found in a study of a mutant IDH1 vaccine in newly diagnosed glioma. Study-wide context: Averaging about 37 years of age, treated patients were about 60% male and approximately 38% female. It was radiotherapy, temozolomide, or both that patients received previously, with most receiving both.

Generated by immunoSEQ multiplex PCR, the TCRdb table keeps only in-frame clones and is missing some. Of tens of thousands of clones in the sample, around 75% were seen once. Time point given: week 47, end of study. In every dose of vaccine, 300 ug of mutant IDH1 20-mer peptide was given alongside topical imiquimod. Study findings and constraints: The study observed vaccine-induced immune responses in 85% to 95% of patients.

Turning to this clone: Its antigen remains unknown.

The specimen was PBMCs, collected from a glioma patient whose treatment included an IDH1 peptide vaccine. The sequence came from a man in his forties with glioma.

The CDR3 loop reads CASSKVARNYGYTF. The CDR3 nucleotides read TGTGCCAGCAGCAAAGTGGCCAGGAACTATGGCTACACCTTC. The chain uses TRBV21-1 and TRBJ1-2; the tabulated D call, TRBD1, remains unverified against the DNA. TRBV21-1 is marked as a pseudogene. There are 14 residues in the CDR3.